This is a list of T cell receptor beta chains from one sample in a study of glioma-infiltrating T cells. TCRdb analysed the multiplex PCR reads with MiXCR anew, one entry per CDR3 protein. The profile shows about 130,000 distinct CDR3 sequences, roughly 23% of them singletons. Sequencing input: glioma tissue, nonneoplastic brain tissue, or PBMCs (not recorded which). The origin of the receptors is a human donor with low-grade glioma or glioblastoma, undergoing nonglioma brain surgery, or in good health (not recorded which). Both conserved end residues are part of each CDR3. Each record gives: J gene, clone size, D gene, V gene, CDR3 DNA, CDR3 protein. The D gene is left open where the match is weak. Expanded clones get a size class; other rows say once, few or many, or leave the size out.

j_gene: TRBJ2-7
abundance: many
d_gene: NA
v_gene: TRBV28
CDR3nt: TGTGCCAGCAGTCGGACACAGGCGCCCCACGAGCAGTACTTC
CDR3aa: CASSRTQAPHEQYF

j_gene: TRBJ2-5
abundance: few
d_gene: NA
v_gene: TRBV4-2
CDR3nt: TGTGCCAGCAGCCTTGCGACAGGACAAGAGACCCAGTACTTC
CDR3aa: CASSLATGQETQYF

j_gene: TRBJ2-3
abundance: many
d_gene: TRBD2
v_gene: TRBV6-6
CDR3nt: TGTGCCAGCAGTTACACCATAGCGGGAGTGGCCACAGATACGCAGTATTTT
CDR3aa: CASSYTIAGVATDTQYF

j_gene: TRBJ2-6
abundance: NA
d_gene: NA
v_gene: TRBV6-1
CDR3nt: TGTGTCAGTACGAACCTTTACGTCCTGACTTTC
CDR3aa: CVSTNLYVLTF

j_gene: TRBJ1-2
abundance: NA
d_gene: NA
v_gene: TRBV5-5
CDR3nt: TGTGCCAGCAGCTTGGACAGGGTCGTCTATGGCTACACCTTC
CDR3aa: CASSLDRVVYGYTF

j_gene: TRBJ2-7
abundance: few
d_gene: NA
v_gene: TRBV30
CDR3nt: TGTGCCTGGAGTGTGGCCGGAGGAGGCTACGAGCAGTACTTC
CDR3aa: CAWSVAGGGYEQYF

j_gene: TRBJ2-5
abundance: many
d_gene: NA
v_gene: TRBV11-1
CDR3nt: TGTGCCAGCAGCTTATCCAGGGGCCAAGAGACCCAGTACTTC
CDR3aa: CASSLSRGQETQYF

j_gene: TRBJ2-3
abundance: many
d_gene: NA
v_gene: TRBV7-2
CDR3nt: TGTGCCAGCAGCAACCGAGGGGGGTTAGCGGCCCGAGTGACGCAGTATTTT
CDR3aa: CASSNRGGLAARVTQYF

j_gene: TRBJ1-2
abundance: many
d_gene: NA
v_gene: TRBV27
CDR3nt: TGTGCCAGCAGTTTATCTGCGGCGTACGTACCTAACTATGGCTACACCTTC
CDR3aa: CASSLSAAYVPNYGYTF

j_gene: TRBJ2-3
abundance: NA
d_gene: NA
v_gene: TRBV3-1
CDR3nt: TGTGCCAGCAGCCAGGCAGGTGGGGATAAGCAGTATTTT
CDR3aa: CASSQAGGDKQYF